A single sample is the source of the 2 T cell receptor beta chains below, sequenced in a study of graft-versus-host responses after intestinal transplantation. No antigen has been assigned to these receptors. The assay was immunoSEQ multiplex PCR, and TCRdb's table has in-frame clones only and misses some. The data contain 85,000 to 100,000 clones, approximately 89% of them singletons. The sample in question was unstimulated CD4+ T cells sorted from spleen or lymph node cells, obtained before transplant. The receptors originated from a human donor who was the organ donor for an intestinal transplant.

The J gene is TRBJ2-1, the V gene TRBV7-9, with D perhaps matching TRBD1 (5 bases). Trimming stripped 2 bases from V and 3 bases from J, with 11 bases between. The germline gives CDR1 SEHNR, CDR2 FQNEAQ (reference sequence). There are 15 residues in the CDR3. In nucleotides, the CDR3 is TGTGCCAGCAGCTTACAGGTTAGGGGCTACAATGAGCAGTTCTTC. It encodes CASSLQVRGYNEQFF.

The chain couples TRBV5-4 to TRBJ1-2; tentatively, D is TRBD1 (5 bases). Trimming shortened V by 3 bases and J by 4 bases, and 16 bases separated the two germline ends. This CDR3 is built from 15 residues. CDR1 and CDR2 from the germline V gene are SGHNT and YYREEE (reference sequence). In DNA form, the CDR3 reads TGTGCCAGCAGCTCGGGGGGTGACAGCTCCTATGGCTACACCTTC. Encoded protein: CASSSGGDSSYGYTF.